This T cell receptor (beta chain) was profiled in a study of blood T cells in healthy people across ages. It was 8 to 10 milliliters of peripheral blood that were drawn from each donor. Each sample yielded at least 6 micrograms of PBMC total RNA. Study outcomes and limitations: Higher diversity, along with more naive CD4+ cells, distinguished long-lived donors from aged donors.

The second PCR ran roughly 6 to 11 cycles with a sample-barcoded 5' primer and J-beta primers. In TCRdb, the 5' RACE reads were re-called with MiXCR into one record per CDR3 protein. The sample has 800,000 to 900,000 distinct CDR3 sequences; about 59% are singletons. To note about this clonotype: The antigen is undetermined.

The clonotype comes from a young man in good health. Sequencing was done on a sample of blood.

For the CDR3, the DNA is TGTGCCAGCAGCCGACTGAACACTGAAGCTTTCTTT. The encoded protein is CASSRLNTEAFF. The chain carries TRBV3-1 and TRBJ1-1; D is unclear. The CDR3 length is 12 residues. The germline CDR1 and CDR2 sequences are LGHDT and YNNKEL (reference sequence). V gave up 4 bases and J gave up 0 bases, with 3 bases separating them.